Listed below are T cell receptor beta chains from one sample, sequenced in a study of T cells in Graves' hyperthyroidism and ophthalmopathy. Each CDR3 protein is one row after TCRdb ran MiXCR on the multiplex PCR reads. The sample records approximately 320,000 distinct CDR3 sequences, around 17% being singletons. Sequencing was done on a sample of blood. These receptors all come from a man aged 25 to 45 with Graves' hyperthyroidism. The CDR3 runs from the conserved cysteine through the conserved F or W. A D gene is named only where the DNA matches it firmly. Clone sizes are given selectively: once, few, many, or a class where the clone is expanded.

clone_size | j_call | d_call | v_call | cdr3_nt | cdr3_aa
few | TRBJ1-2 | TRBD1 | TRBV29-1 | TGCAGCGTTGGTGGACAGGGCGATACTAACTATGGCTACACCTTC | CSVGGQGDTNYGYTF
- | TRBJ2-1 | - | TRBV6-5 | TGTACCAGCAGTTACCCCTCAAATGAGCAGTTCTTC | CTSSYPSNEQFF
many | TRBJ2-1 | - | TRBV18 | TGTGCCAGCTCACCGACGGCACCCGGGGCCCCCAATGAGCAGTTCTTC | CASSPTAPGAPNEQFF
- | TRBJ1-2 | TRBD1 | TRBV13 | TGTGCCAGCAGTCCAGGGGGCGCTGGCTACACCTTC | CASSPGGAGYTF
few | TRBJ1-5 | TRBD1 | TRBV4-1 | TGCGCCAGCAGCCAGGGACAGGGGGGGAGTCAGCCCCAGCATTTT | CASSQGQGGSQPQHF
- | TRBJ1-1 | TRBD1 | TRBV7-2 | TGTGCCAGTACCGTCGTGCAGGGGGCTGAAGCTTTCTTT | CASTVVQGAEAFF
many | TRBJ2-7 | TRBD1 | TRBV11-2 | TGTGCCAGCAGCTTTGGGACAGGGGGCATCGAGCAGTACTTC | CASSFGTGGIEQYF
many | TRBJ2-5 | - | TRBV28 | TGTGCCAGCAGTTTTAGTCTCCAGGGGTGGGAGACCCAGTACTTC | CASSFSLQGWETQYF
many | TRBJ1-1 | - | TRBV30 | TGTGCCTGGACCCTAGGGGGGTCAGAGACTTTCTTT | CAWTLGGSETFF
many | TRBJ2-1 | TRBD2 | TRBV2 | TGTGCCAGCAGTGAGGACGGGAGGACAAACAATGAGCAGTTCTTC | CASSEDGRTNNEQFF
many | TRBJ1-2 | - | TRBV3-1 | TGTGCCAGCAGCCATCCCGCTGGCTACACCTTC | CASSHPAGYTF
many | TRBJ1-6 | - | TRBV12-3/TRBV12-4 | TGTGCCAGCTGGGCCTCACCCCTCCACTTT | CASWASPLHF
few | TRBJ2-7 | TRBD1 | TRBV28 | TGTGCCAGCAGTTTATTTGCGTTCAGGGGGCCTTCCTACGAGCAGTACTTC | CASSLFAFRGPSYEQYF
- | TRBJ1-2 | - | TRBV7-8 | TGTGCCAGCAGCCGGCCTCGGGAGATACGCTATGGCTACACCTTC | CASSRPREIRYGYTF
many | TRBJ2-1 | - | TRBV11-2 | TGTGCCAGCAGCTTAGATCGGGGTGGATCGCGGGAGCAGTTCTTC | CASSLDRGGSREQFF
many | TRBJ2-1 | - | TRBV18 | TGTGCCAGCTCACCACCGGTGGGAGCCGGCTACAATGAGCAGTTCTTC | CASSPPVGAGYNEQFF